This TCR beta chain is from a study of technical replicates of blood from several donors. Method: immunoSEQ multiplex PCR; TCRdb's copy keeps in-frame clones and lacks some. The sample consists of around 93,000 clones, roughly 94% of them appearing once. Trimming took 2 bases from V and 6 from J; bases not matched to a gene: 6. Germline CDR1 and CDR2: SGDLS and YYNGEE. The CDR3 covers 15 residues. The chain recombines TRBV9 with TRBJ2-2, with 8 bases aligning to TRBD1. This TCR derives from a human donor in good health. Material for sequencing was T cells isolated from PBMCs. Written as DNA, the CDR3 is TGTGCCAGCAGCGTTGGGACAGGTTTCGCCGGGGAGCTGTTTTTT. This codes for CASSVGTGFAGELFF.